These 23 T cell receptor beta chains originate from one sample sequenced in a study of blood T cell repertoires in COVID-19. Repertoires were generated with immunoSEQ multiplex PCR, while TCRdb's copy carries only in-frame clones and drops some. The sample yields approximately 320,000 clones, roughly 87% seen once. Input material: PBMCs or T cells enriched from blood (not recorded which). All receptors derive from a young woman who had recovered from COVID-19.

The chain links TRBV29-1 to TRBJ1-1, with a possible D match to TRBD1 (6 bases). V lost 5 bases, J lost 0 bases, and 16 bases lay in between. CDR3 length: 15 residues. Germline CDR1 reads SQVTM; CDR2 reads ANQGSEA. The CDR3 spells CSVTFWQGMNTEAFF. DNA for the CDR3: TGCAGCGTTACTTTTTGGCAGGGGATGAACACTGAAGCTTTCTTT. Complete variable domain (other parts from reference TRBV29-1 and TRBJ1-1): SAVISQKPSRDICQRGTSLTIQCQVDSQVTMMFWYRQQPGQSLTLIATANQGSEATYESGFVIDKFPISRPNLTFSTLTVSNMSPEDSSIYLCSVTFWQGMNTEAFFGQGTRLTVV.

This clone was observed a few times. The chain uses TRBV6-2 or TRBV6-3 and TRBJ2-7; weak D call: TRBD1 (5 bases). The V gene's germline CDR1 is MNHEY and CDR2 SVGEGT. The V and J ends lost 5 bases and 3 bases respectively, with 8 bases between them. There are 12 residues in the CDR3. The CDR3 protein is CASSPGFYEQYF. The CDR3 DNA follows: TGTGCCAGCAGTCCAGGGTTCTACGAGCAGTACTTC.

This chain uses TRBV5-4 with TRBJ2-1, with D possibly being TRBD2 (6 bases). The V and J ends lost 4 bases and 0 bases respectively, with 14 bases between them. Germline CDR1 is SGHNT and CDR2 is YYREEE (reference sequence). This CDR3 is 16 amino acids long. CDR3 coding DNA: TGTGCCAGCAGCCTATTTAGCGGACGCTCCTACAATGAGCAGTTCTTC. This translates into CASSLFSGRSYNEQFF.

This clone was recorded only once. The CDR3 DNA reads TGTGCCAGCAGCGTTTTTGGAGCGGCAGACACCGGGGAGCTGTTTTTT. It specifies CASSVFGAADTGELFF. The chain is built from TRBV9 and TRBJ2-2; TRBD2 is a possible D gene (5 bases). Germline lookup yields CDR1 SGDLS and CDR2 YYNGEE. This CDR3 has 16 residues. V lost 2 bases and J lost 3, with 14 bases in between.

The chain employs TRBV11-1 and TRBJ1-4; the D is unclear. The CDR3 contains 12 residues. The V end lost 2 bases, the J end lost 8 bases, and 6 bases lay between the germline ends. Germline CDR1 is SGHAT and CDR2 is FQDESV (reference sequence). The chain's CDR3 is CASSLSGEKLFF. CDR3 in DNA: TGTGCCAGCAGCTTAAGCGGGGAAAAACTGTTTTTT.

The genes are TRBV10-3 and TRBJ1-2, with D possibly being TRBD1 (6 bases). V was shortened by 7 bases and J by 2 bases, with 14 bases between the two germline ends. This CDR3 region has 14 residues. Germline CDR1 reads ENHRY; CDR2 reads SYGVKD. CDR3 DNA sequence: TGTGCCATCAAGGGGGTAGGAGAGAACTATGGCTACACCTTC. This translates into CAIKGVGENYGYTF.

This chain joins TRBV9 and TRBJ2-1, with 8 bases that match TRBD1. The CDR3 contains 14 residues. The V segment lost 3 bases and the J segment 9 bases; nucleotides outside the gene matches: 8. Per the germline V gene, CDR1 is SGDLS and CDR2 is YYNGEE. The CDR3 here is CASSASQGAGEQFF. CDR3 DNA sequence: TGTGCCAGCAGCGCCAGCCAGGGGGCGGGTGAGCAGTTCTTC.

This chain uses TRBV27 with TRBJ2-7; maybe TRBD1 (6 bases). The V gene lost 0 bases and the J gene lost 9 bases, with 18 bases spanning the gap. The CDR3 is made up of 15 amino acids. CDR1 and CDR2 (germline): MNHEY, SMNVEV (reference sequence). The CDR3 DNA is TGTGCCAGCAGTTTATCTGGCCAGGGGACGTACACGCAGTACTTC. Translated: CASSLSGQGTYTQYF.

In its sample, this clone was seen a few times. V gene TRBV29-1 combines with J gene TRBJ2-3, with 10 bases matching TRBD2. V was clipped by 3 bases and J by 6 bases; unmatched bases: 3. The germline V gene has CDR1 SQVTM and CDR2 ANQGSEA. This CDR3 has 13 residues. The CDR3 is CSVDSGGLDTQYF. The CDR3 coding sequence is TGCAGCGTTGATAGCGGGGGGTTGGATACGCAGTATTTT.

The chain couples TRBV6-4 to TRBJ1-5; 7 bases agree with TRBD1. The CDR3 length is 16 residues. V gave up 0 bases and J gave up 5 bases; unmatched junction bases: 7. Per germline, CDR1 MRHNA and CDR2 SNTAGT. CDR3 in DNA: TGTGCCAGCAGTGACTCGGCCGGACAGGCGGATCAGCCCCAGCATTTT. Translating it yields CASSDSAGQADQPQHF.

The chain carries TRBV9 and TRBJ2-7; TRBD2 matches 9 bases. Germline assignment: CDR1 SGDLS and CDR2 YYNGEE. The CDR3 extends over 14 amino acids. The trim removed 3 bases at V and 5 bases at J, leaving 6 bases unmatched. The DNA for the CDR3 is TGTGCCAGCAGCGCAGGTAGCGGGAGCCACGAGCAGTACTTC. Encoded protein: CASSAGSGSHEQYF.

V is TRBV20-1 and J is TRBJ2-7; D gene uncertain. The germline CDR1 and CDR2 sequences are DFQATT and SNEGSKA (reference sequence). V was trimmed by 3 bases and J by 6 bases, leaving 12 bases between them. The CDR3 is made up of 12 amino acids. CDR3 in amino acids: CSASGAGFEQYF. CDR3 nucleotides: TGCAGTGCTAGTGGTGCAGGATTCGAGCAGTACTTC.

The V call is TRBV11-1, the J call TRBJ2-7; D is possibly TRBD2 (5 bases). The CDR3 runs 11 residues. The V gene's germline CDR1 is SGHAT and CDR2 FQDESV (reference sequence). Trimming cost V 3 bases and J 7 bases, with 7 bases left between them. The CDR3 sequence: CASSFGKEQYF. DNA for the CDR3: TGTGCCAGCAGCTTCGGGAAAGAGCAGTACTTC.

The DNA for the CDR3 is TGTGCCACCAGCAGGGAGGGGTCCGAGCAGTTCTTC. Amino acid sequence: CATSREGSEQFF. The chain couples TRBV15 to TRBJ2-1; a possible D gene is TRBD2 (6 bases). The CDR3 loop spans 12 amino acids. Trimming pared 3 bases from V and 10 bases from J, leaving 10 bases between. Germline loops: CDR1 LNHNV, CDR2 YYDKDF (reference sequence).

This clone was recorded once. V gene TRBV30 combines with J gene TRBJ1-2, with 11 bases that match TRBD1. CDR1 is GTSNPN, CDR2 SVGIG, per germline (reference sequence). V lost 3 bases to trimming and J lost 7 bases; unmatched junction nucleotides: 19. The length of the CDR3 is 18 residues. The CDR3 DNA follows: TGTGCCTGGAGCGACACCGGGACAGGGGGGATCGTCGCGGCTGGCTACACCTTC. Translated, it gives CAWSDTGTGGIVAAGYTF.

This clone was counted a few times. The rearrangement joins TRBV4-1 to TRBJ1-1; D perhaps matches TRBD1 (6 bases). Per germline, CDR1 MGHRA and CDR2 YSYEKL. The CDR3 is 17 residues long. Between the trimmed V and J ends, which lost 2 bases and 3 bases, there was a span of 19 bases. The CDR3 sequence is CASSQRDNQGGDTEAFF. In DNA form, the CDR3 reads TGCGCCAGCAGCCAAAGGGACAACCAAGGGGGGGACACTGAAGCTTTCTTT.

A few counts support this clone. The rearrangement links TRBV12-3 or TRBV12-4 to TRBJ1-2; TRBD1 aligns across 9 bases. This CDR3 region has 13 residues. The J segment lost 8 bases and the V segment lost 5 bases, leaving 6 bases of the junction unmatched. This CDR3 is CASSPGQGYGYTF. DNA of the CDR3: TGTGCCAGCAGTCCGGGACAGGGTTACGGCTACACCTTC.

The rearrangement joins TRBV5-1 to TRBJ2-5, with TRBD2 matching over 8 bases. The ends lost 5 bases at V and 2 bases at J; junction bases unmatched: 8. CDR3 length: 15 residues. Germline values: CDR1 SGHRS, CDR2 YFSETQ. The CDR3 region is CASRAGAGEQETQYF. In nucleotides, the CDR3 is TGCGCCAGCAGGGCCGGAGCGGGGGAGCAAGAGACCCAGTACTTC. Combining the CDR3 with reference TRBV5-1 and TRBJ2-5 gives the whole variable domain KAGVTQTPRYLIKTRGQQVTLSCSPISGHRSVSWYQQTPGQGLQFLFEYFSETQRNKGNFPGRFSGRQFSNSRSEMNVSTLELGDSALYLCASRAGAGEQETQYFGPGTRLLVL.

The CDR3 spells CASSFTGSLLDEQFF. In DNA form, the CDR3 reads TGTGCCAGCAGCTTTACGGGGAGTCTTTTAGATGAGCAGTTCTTC. This chain joins TRBV7-3 and TRBJ2-1; tentatively, D is TRBD2 (5 bases). The CDR3 covers 15 residues. Between the trimmed V and J ends, which lost 3 bases and 8 bases, there was a span of 17 bases. The V gene's germline CDR1 is SGHTA and CDR2 FQGTGA.

This rearrangement joins TRBV6-1 to TRBJ1-4; 9 bases match TRBD1. This CDR3 contains 17 residues. Germline CDR1 reads MNHNS; CDR2 reads SASEGT. Losses at the gene ends were 2 bases for V and 5 bases for J; bases not matched to a gene: 9. CDR3 region: CASSEYPPGQGNEKLFF. The CDR3 DNA is TGTGCCAGCAGTGAATATCCGCCGGGACAGGGCAATGAAAAACTGTTTTTT.

The table lists this clone with a few counts. V is TRBV6-5 and J is TRBJ1-6; D uncertain. Trimming pared 0 bases from V and 14 bases from J, leaving 11 bases between. Germline lookup yields CDR1 MNHEY and CDR2 SVGAGI. The CDR3 contains 13 residues. CDR3 bases: TGTGCCAGCAGTTACTCTACTGATCCGGCCCTCCACTTT. Translating gives CASSYSTDPALHF.

The chain has TRBV11-3 and TRBJ1-1; unclear D gene. Germline loops: CDR1 SGHNT, CDR2 YENEEA. V lost 2 bases, J lost 5 bases, and 9 bases lay in between. This CDR3 has 13 residues. CDR3 loop: CASSLYGKTEAFF. CDR3 DNA: TGTGCCAGCAGCTTATACGGGAAAACTGAAGCTTTCTTT.

V usage is TRBV6-5 and J usage is TRBJ1-1; 9 bases match TRBD1. V lost 5 bases, J lost 1 base, and 5 bases stayed unmatched. CDR1 and CDR2 from the germline V gene are MNHEY and SVGAGI. The CDR3 covers 15 residues. This chain's CDR3 is CASSPSTGGNTEAFF. In nucleotides, the CDR3 is TGTGCCAGCAGTCCATCGACAGGGGGGAACACTGAAGCTTTCTTT.